This T cell receptor (beta chain) was captured by sequencing in a study of blood T cell repertoires in COVID-19. Across the study: The study drew acute and convalescent COVID-19 samples from the United States, Italy and Spain. In each case, the material was cDNA or gDNA derived from T cells, B-cell-depleted T cells, or PBMCs.

Enrollees, roughly 18 to 95 years old, lived in about two dozen US areas. In the original analysis: Estimated nucleated cell counts came from reference gene primer amplification. Some clones are missing from TCRdb's copy, which holds only in-frame ones; the method was immunoSEQ multiplex PCR. V and J calls plus clone size are reproduced from that table; the DNA served to infer D and trimming. Found here are 200,000 to 300,000 clones, about nine tenths of them singletons; the top ten hold 4%. Trimming left V 1 base short and J 5 bases short, with 12 bases between. The CDR3 contains 15 residues. The V gene's germline CDR1 is LGHNT and CDR2 FRNRAP.

The chain joins TRBV12-5 to TRBJ1-5; D ambiguous. Source material: PBMCs or T cells enriched from blood (not recorded which). The TCR originated in a woman in her 30s with acute COVID-19. The chain's CDR3 is CASGLGAGEYQPQHF. CDR3 DNA: TGTGCTAGTGGTTTGGGGGCGGGCGAGTATCAGCCCCAGCATTTT.